This T cell receptor (beta chain) appears in the sequencing data of a study of cytomegalovirus exposure and HLA in healthy donors. Regarding the study as a whole: High specificity and sensitivity for cytomegalovirus status were reported for the classifier.

A multiplex PCR was run with 60 Vbeta primers and 13 Jbeta primers. Libraries were prepared by immunoSEQ multiplex PCR; TCRdb keeps only in-frame clonotypes and omits some of them. This sample's clone table lists about 44,000 clones. Turning to this clone: Its matching antigen is unknown.

Germline V gene lookup returns CDR1 SGHRS and CDR2 YFSETQ. This CDR3 has 14 amino acids. V was cut by 7 bases and J by 0 bases, with 11 bases left in between. At sampling all donors were nominally healthy, likely with unrecorded immune exposures. The specimen was PBMCs. The J gene is TRBJ2-1, the V gene TRBV5-1; the D gene is possibly TRBD2 (6 bases). This receptor was obtained from a male donor in good health and CMV-seronegative. The CDR3 protein is CASGGTGSYNEQFF. CDR3 nucleotides: TGCGCCAGCGGAGGGACCGGCTCCTACAATGAGCAGTTCTTC.